This T cell receptor beta chain was observed in a study of CD8+ T cells in alopecia areata. As for the study in general: Those treated were given oral tofacitinib at 5 to 10 mg twice daily. Tofacitinib exposure lasted 6 to 18 months, followed by 6 months off drug. Notes on the study in general: Patients shared TCRs less clearly than mice did, possibly owing to HLA.

This CDR3 is 15 amino acids long. V was shortened by 11 bases and J by 0 bases, with 19 bases between the two germline ends. Germline values: CDR1 LNHDA, CDR2 SQIVND (reference sequence). Lesional scalp tissue (obtained by punch biopsy) and peripheral blood were collected from alopecia areata patients. Comment on this clone: The antigen is not known.

cDNA reverse transcribed from extracted RNA served as the sequencing template. Clones were read by immunoSEQ multiplex PCR, and TCRdb kept only the in-frame ones, dropping some. The sample holds 120,000 or so clones; about 57% are singletons and the top ten take roughly 4.8%. V is TRBV19 and J is TRBJ1-1, with D perhaps matching TRBD1 (5 bases). The specimen was CD4+ T cells sorted from blood, collected at week 0. The TCR sequence derives from a human donor with alopecia areata. The CDR3 loop is CAARRGAALNTEAFF. CDR3 DNA: TGTGCCGCGCGTCGTGGGGCAGCGCTGAACACTGAAGCTTTCTTT.